Reported below is one T cell receptor (beta chain). Its antigen remains unknown. Trimming removed 4 bases from V and 7 bases from J; junction bases left unmatched: 5. In germline, CDR1 is SEHNR, CDR2 FQNEAQ (reference sequence). There are 13 residues in the CDR3. 5'RACE with constant-segment primers yielded barcoded, UMI-tagged TCR alpha and TCR beta cDNA libraries. TCRdb re-called the 5' RACE reads through MiXCR, storing one row per CDR3 protein. This sample has around 320,000 distinct CDR3 sequences, with 25% to 30% found just once. This sample stems from a study of T-cell memory formation after mild COVID-19. About the study: For the most part, TCR clusters were specific to one donor.

Study-wide findings and caveats: A balance of CD4 and CD8 characterized clones contracting day 15 to 85, whereas later expanders leaned CD4+. The finding that pre-infection memory included some responding clones suggested that cross-reactive memory joined.

The chain has TRBV7-9 and TRBJ2-3, with 7 bases lining up with TRBD1. This TCR was sampled from an adult woman who had mild COVID-19 (a few samples of this study predate the infection). Cell type and time point are not known. Sequencing was performed on PBMCs or a T cell subset sorted from them (not recorded which). The CDR3 protein is CASSSGTAHTQYF. The CDR3 DNA sequence: TGTGCCAGCAGCTCCGGGACAGCTCATACGCAGTATTTT.